Listed below are T cell receptor beta chains from one sample, sequenced in a study of blood T cell repertoires in COVID-19. Sequencing was performed with immunoSEQ multiplex PCR; in TCRdb, only in-frame clones are kept and a portion is missing. The top ten hold approximately 0.98% of the sample, which has more than 300,000 clones, around 91% seen once. The specimen was peripheral blood. These receptors were obtained from a middle-aged woman with COVID-19, enrolled during active disease. CDR3s include the opening cysteine and the closing phenylalanine or tryptophan. Clone size appears in some rows only: once, few, many, or a class for an expanded clone.

TRBV27	.	TRBJ2-7	CASSLSLQSYEQYF
TRBV28	.	TRBJ2-1	CASRHNWDNLYNEQFF
TRBV11-3	once	TRBJ2-5	CASSRGGDSIQETQYF
TRBV7-5	.	TRBJ1-5	CARSLEVLGGNQPQHF
TRBV28	.	TRBJ2-3	CASGLAGVPDTQYF
TRBV7-2	.	TRBJ2-4	CASSPLAKNIQYF
TRBV7-9	.	TRBJ1-2	CASSFGGTYGYTF
TRBV30	.	TRBJ2-7	CAWSVLAGTEQYF
TRBV6-5	few	TRBJ1-1	CASSYYGEAFF
TRBV3-1/TRBV3-2	once	TRBJ1-5	CASSQGGGSNSNQPQHF
TRBV21-1	.	TRBJ1-1	CASSKGSFLNTEAFF
TRBV5-4	.	TRBJ1-4	CASSSGQRVDEKLFF
TRBV3-1/TRBV3-2	.	TRBJ2-7	CASSQQGVTYEQYF
TRBV5-1	.	TRBJ1-1	CASSLEAGRRNTEAFF
TRBV7-2	once	TRBJ2-1	CASSLAGPLPGNEQFF
TRBV18	.	TRBJ1-4	CASSPETDPNEKLFF
TRBV5-1	.	TRBJ2-1	CASRHGLSPTRDEQFF
TRBV9	once	TRBJ1-1	CASSVVQGAPAEAFF
TRBV5-8	once	TRBJ2-2	CASSSRENTGELFF
TRBV18	.	TRBJ2-5	CASSPRSQETQYF
TRBV4-1	.	TRBJ1-5	CASSQHERTGDQPQHF
TRBV5-1	.	TRBJ2-3	CASSLAQVDTQYF
TRBV28	once	TRBJ2-5	CASSFQSGLVSQETQYF
TRBV28	.	TRBJ1-1	CASSSPGVGEAFF
TRBV9	.	TRBJ2-6	CASRAPGYGANVLTF
TRBV7-9	.	TRBJ1-2	CASSSWTASYGYTF
TRBV6-4	.	TRBJ2-1	CASSDRAGVYYNEQFF
TRBV24-1	.	TRBJ2-2	CATREGATGELFF
TRBV5-4	.	TRBJ1-3	CASSLPPGQGSGNTIYF
TRBV19	.	TRBJ2-3	CASRSSGSLTDTQYF